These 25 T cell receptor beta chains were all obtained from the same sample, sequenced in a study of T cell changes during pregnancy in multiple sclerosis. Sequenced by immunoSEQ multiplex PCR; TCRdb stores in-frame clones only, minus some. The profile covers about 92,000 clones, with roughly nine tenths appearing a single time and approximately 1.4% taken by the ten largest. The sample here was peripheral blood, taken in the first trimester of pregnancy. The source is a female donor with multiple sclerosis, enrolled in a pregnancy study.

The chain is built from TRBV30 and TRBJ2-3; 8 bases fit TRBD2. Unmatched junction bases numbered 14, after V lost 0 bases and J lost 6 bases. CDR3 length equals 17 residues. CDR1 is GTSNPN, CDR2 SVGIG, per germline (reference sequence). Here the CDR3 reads CAWSVRLAGAFPDTQYF. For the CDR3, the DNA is TGTGCCTGGAGTGTAAGGCTAGCGGGTGCATTTCCCGATACGCAGTATTTT.

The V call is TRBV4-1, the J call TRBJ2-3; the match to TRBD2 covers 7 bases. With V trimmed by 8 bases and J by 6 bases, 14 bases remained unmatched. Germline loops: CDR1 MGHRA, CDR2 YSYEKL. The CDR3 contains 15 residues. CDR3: CASGVLAAGGDTQYF. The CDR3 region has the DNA TGCGCCAGCGGCGTTCTAGCGGCCGGCGGGGATACGCAGTATTTT.

The CDR3 nucleotides read TGTGCCAGCTCACCAGGGGGGGCCAGGGAGCAGTACTTC. This gives the protein CASSPGGAREQYF. The rearrangement joins TRBV18 to TRBJ2-7; D is possibly TRBD2 (7 bases). CDR3 length: 13 amino acids. Germline V CDR1 and CDR2: KGHSH, LQKENI. Trimming cost V 2 bases and J 7 bases, with 12 bases left between them.

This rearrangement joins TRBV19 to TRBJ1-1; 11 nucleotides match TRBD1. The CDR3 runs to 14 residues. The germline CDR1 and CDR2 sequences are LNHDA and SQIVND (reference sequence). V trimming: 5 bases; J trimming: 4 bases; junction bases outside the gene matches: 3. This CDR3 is CASSPGTGGTEAFF. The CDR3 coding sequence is TGTGCCAGTAGTCCCGGGACAGGGGGCACTGAAGCTTTCTTT.

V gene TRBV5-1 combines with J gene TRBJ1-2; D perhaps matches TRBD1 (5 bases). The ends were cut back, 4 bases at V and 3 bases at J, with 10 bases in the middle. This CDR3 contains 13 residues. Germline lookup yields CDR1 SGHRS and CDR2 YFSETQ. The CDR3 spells CASSRTFDYGYTF. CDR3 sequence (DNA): TGCGCCAGCAGCAGGACATTCGACTATGGCTACACCTTC.

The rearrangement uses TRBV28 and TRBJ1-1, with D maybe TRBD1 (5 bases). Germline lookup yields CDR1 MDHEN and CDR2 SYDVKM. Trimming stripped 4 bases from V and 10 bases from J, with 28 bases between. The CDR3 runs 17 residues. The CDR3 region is CASSSPWRGTMDVGAFF. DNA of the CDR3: TGTGCCAGCAGTTCCCCCTGGAGGGGTACCATGGATGTGGGAGCTTTCTTT. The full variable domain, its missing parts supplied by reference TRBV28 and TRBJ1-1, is DVKVTQSSRYLVKRTGEKVFLECVQDMDHENMFWYRQDPGLGLRLIYFSYDVKMKEKGDIPEGYSVSREKKERFSLILESASTNQTSMYLCASSSPWRGTMDVGAFFGQGTRLTVV.

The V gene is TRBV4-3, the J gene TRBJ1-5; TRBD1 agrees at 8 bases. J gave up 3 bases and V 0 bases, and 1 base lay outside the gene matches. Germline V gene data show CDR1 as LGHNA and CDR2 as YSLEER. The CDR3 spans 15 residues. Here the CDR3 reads CASSQDRGHNQPQHF. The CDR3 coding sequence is TGCGCCAGCAGCCAAGACAGGGGGCACAATCAGCCCCAGCATTTT.

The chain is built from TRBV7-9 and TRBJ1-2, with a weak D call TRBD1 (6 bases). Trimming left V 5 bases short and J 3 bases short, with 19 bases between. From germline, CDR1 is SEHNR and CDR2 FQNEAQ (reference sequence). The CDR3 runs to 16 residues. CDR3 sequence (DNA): TGTGCCAGCAGCCCCTACGGGGGGGGCCGAGACTATGGCTACACCTTC. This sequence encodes CASSPYGGGRDYGYTF.

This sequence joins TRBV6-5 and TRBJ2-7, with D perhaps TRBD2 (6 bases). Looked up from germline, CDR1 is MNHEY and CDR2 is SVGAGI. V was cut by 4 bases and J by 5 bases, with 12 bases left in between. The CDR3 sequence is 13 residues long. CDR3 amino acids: CASSSGGRHEQYF. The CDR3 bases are TGTGCCAGCAGTTCCGGAGGGCGCCACGAGCAGTACTTC.

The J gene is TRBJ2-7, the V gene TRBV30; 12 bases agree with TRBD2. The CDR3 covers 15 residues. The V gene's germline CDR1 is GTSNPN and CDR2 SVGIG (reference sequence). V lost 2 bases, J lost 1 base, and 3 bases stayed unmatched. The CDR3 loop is CAWSRGLAGSYEQYF. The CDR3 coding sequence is TGTGCCTGGAGTAGGGGACTAGCGGGTTCCTACGAGCAGTACTTC.

The CDR3 protein is CASSEGVSSYNEQFF. DNA of the CDR3: TGTGCCAGCAGTGAAGGCGTGAGCTCCTACAATGAGCAGTTCTTC. This chain joins TRBV2 and TRBJ2-1; the D is unclear. The CDR3 totals 15 residues. CDR1 and CDR2 (germline): SNHLY, FYNNEI. Trimming removed 1 base from V and 0 bases from J, with 7 bases in between. Combining the CDR3 with reference TRBV2 and TRBJ2-1 gives the whole variable domain EPEVTQTPSHQVTQMGQEVILRCVPISNHLYFYWYRQILGQKVEFLVSFYNNEISEKSEIFDDQFSVERPDGSNFTLKIRSTKLEDSAMYFCASSEGVSSYNEQFFGPGTRLTVL.

The CDR3 region is CASSLVTTYNEQFF. DNA of the CDR3: TGTGCCAGCAGCTTAGTAACTACTTACAATGAGCAGTTCTTC. The V and J genes are TRBV7-9 and TRBJ2-1; D not certain. Trimming took off 1 base at V and 4 bases at J, with 8 bases between the two ends. The germline V gene has CDR1 SEHNR and CDR2 FQNEAQ (reference sequence). This CDR3 has 14 amino acids.

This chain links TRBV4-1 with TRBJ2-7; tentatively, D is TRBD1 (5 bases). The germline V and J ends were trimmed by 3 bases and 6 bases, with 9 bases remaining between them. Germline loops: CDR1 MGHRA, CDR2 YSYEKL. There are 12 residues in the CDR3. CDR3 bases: TGCGCCAGCAGCCAGAAAGGGGCCGAGCAGTACTTC. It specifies CASSQKGAEQYF.

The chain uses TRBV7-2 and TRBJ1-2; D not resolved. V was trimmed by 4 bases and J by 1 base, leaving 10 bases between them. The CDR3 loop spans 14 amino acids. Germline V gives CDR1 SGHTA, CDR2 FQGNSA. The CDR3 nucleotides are TGTGCCAGCAGCTCCCGCATCGGTAACTATGGCTACACCTTC. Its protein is CASSSRIGNYGYTF.

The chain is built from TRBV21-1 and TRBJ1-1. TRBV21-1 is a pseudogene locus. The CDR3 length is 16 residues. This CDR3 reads CASSPQREYMNTEAFF. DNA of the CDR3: TGTGCCAGCAGCCCCCAGAGGGAGTACATGAACACTGAAGCTTTCTTT.

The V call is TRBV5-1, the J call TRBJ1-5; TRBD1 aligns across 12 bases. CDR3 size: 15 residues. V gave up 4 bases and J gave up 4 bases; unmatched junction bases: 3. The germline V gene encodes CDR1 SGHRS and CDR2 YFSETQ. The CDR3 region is CASSVGQGANQPQHF. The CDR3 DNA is TGCGCCAGCAGCGTGGGACAGGGGGCAAATCAGCCCCAGCATTTT.

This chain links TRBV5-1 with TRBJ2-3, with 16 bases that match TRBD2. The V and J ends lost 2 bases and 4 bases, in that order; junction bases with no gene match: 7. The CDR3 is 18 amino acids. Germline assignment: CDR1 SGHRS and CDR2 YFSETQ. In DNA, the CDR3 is TGCGCCAGCAGCTTTGGGACTAGCGGGAGGGCGGGAGCAGATACGCAGTATTTT. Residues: CASSFGTSGRAGADTQYF.

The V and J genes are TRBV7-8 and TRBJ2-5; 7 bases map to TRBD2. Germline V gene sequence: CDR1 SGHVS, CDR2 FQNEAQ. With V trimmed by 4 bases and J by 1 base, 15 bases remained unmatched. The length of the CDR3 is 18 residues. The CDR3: CASSSGTTLYRVQETQYF. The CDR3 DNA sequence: TGTGCCAGCAGCTCCGGGACTACATTATACCGGGTCCAAGAGACCCAGTACTTC.

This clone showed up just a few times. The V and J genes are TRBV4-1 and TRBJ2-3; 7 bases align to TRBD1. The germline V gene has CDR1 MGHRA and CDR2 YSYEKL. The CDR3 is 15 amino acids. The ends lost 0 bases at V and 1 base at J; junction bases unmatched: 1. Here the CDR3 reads CASSQDRGRTDTQYF. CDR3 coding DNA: TGCGCCAGCAGCCAAGATAGGGGGCGCACAGATACGCAGTATTTT.

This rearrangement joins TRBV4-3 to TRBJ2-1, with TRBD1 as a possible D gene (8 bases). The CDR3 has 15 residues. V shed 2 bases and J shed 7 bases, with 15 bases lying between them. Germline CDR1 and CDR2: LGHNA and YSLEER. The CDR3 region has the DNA TGCGCCAGCAGCCAAACGGACAGGGAGGGAAATGAGCAGTTCTTC. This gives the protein CASSQTDREGNEQFF.

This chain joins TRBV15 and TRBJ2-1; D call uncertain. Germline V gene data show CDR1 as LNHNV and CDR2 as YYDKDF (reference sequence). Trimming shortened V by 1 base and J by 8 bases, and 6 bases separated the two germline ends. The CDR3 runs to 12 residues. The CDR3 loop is CATSRVRDEQFF. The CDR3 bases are TGTGCCACCAGCAGAGTCCGGGATGAGCAGTTCTTC.

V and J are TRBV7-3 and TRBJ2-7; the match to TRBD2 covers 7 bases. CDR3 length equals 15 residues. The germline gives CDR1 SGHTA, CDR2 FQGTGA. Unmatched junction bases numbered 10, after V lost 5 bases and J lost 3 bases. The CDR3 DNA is TGTGCCAGCAGCCTCGGGGCGGGAGAGAACTACGAGCAGTACTTC. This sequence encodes CASSLGAGENYEQYF.

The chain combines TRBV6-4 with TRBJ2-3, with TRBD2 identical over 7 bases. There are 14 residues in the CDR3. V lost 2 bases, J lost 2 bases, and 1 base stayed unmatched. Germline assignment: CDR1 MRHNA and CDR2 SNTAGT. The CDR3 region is CASSDAGDTDTQYF. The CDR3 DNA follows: TGTGCCAGCAGTGACGCGGGAGACACAGATACGCAGTATTTT.

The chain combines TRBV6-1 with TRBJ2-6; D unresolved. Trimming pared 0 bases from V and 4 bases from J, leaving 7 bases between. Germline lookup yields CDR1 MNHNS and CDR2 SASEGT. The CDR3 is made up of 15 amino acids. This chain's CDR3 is CASSEAGSGANVLTF. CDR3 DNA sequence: TGTGCCAGCAGTGAAGCCGGGTCCGGGGCCAACGTCCTGACTTTC.

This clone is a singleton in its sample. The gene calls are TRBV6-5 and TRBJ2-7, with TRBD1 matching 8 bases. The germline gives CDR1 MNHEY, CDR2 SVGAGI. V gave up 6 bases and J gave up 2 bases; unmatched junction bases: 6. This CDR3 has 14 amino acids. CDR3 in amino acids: CASRPNRGAYEQYF. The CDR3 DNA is TGTGCCAGCAGGCCCAACAGGGGGGCCTACGAGCAGTACTTC.